The source of this T cell receptor (beta chain) is a study of control samples from healthy donors and cancer patients. The method was immunoSEQ multiplex PCR; TCRdb's version includes in-frame clones alone and lacks a portion of them. Altogether 150,000 to 200,000 clones are present, roughly 91% being singletons, with the ten largest covering about 1.6%. The CDR3 length is 14 residues. The ends were cut back, 4 bases at V and 3 bases at J, with 10 bases in the middle. The V gene's germline CDR1 is MDHEN and CDR2 SYDVKM. This TCR came from a woman in her 30s in good health. The rearrangement joins TRBV28 to TRBJ1-5; D is perhaps TRBD1 (6 bases). Sequencing input: blood. The CDR3 loop is CASSWTAPNQPQHF. In DNA form, the CDR3 reads TGTGCCAGCAGTTGGACAGCCCCCAATCAGCCCCAGCATTTT.